These 27 T cell receptor beta chains share one sample of origin, sequenced in a study of blood T cell repertoires in COVID-19. Profiled with immunoSEQ multiplex PCR; TCRdb holds only in-frame clones, not every one. The table lists about 270,000 clones, around 87% of them singletons. The sequenced sample consisted of peripheral blood. The source is a woman aged 45-60 years with acute or convalescent COVID-19.

The V gene is TRBV4-3, the J gene TRBJ1-3; the match to TRBD1 covers 9 bases. V trimming: 1 base; J trimming: 4 bases; junction bases outside the gene matches: 2. The CDR3 has 15 residues. Germline V gives CDR1 LGHNA, CDR2 YSLEER. The CDR3, as DNA: TGCGCCAGCAGCCAAGCGGGGACAGGGGGAAACACCATATATTTT. It codes for CASSQAGTGGNTIYF.

The chain has TRBV27 and TRBJ2-5; 7 bases are shared with TRBD1. V lost 3 bases to trimming and J lost 5 bases; unmatched junction nucleotides: 6. Germline V gene sequence: CDR1 MNHEY, CDR2 SMNVEV (reference sequence). This CDR3 region has 14 residues. The CDR3: CASSLTGFGETQYF. CDR3 bases: TGTGCCAGCAGTTTGACAGGGTTCGGGGAGACCCAGTACTTC.

V is TRBV7-2 and J is TRBJ2-1; D uncertain. Germline V gene lookup returns CDR1 SGHTA and CDR2 FQGNSA. This CDR3 has 16 amino acids. V lost 2 bases, J lost 0 bases, and 11 bases lay in between. For the CDR3, the DNA is TGTGCCAGCAGCTTAATGGGCTATAGCTCCTACAATGAGCAGTTCTTC. Its protein product is CASSLMGYSSYNEQFF.

The chain combines TRBV7-3 with TRBJ2-1, with D possibly matching TRBD1 (6 bases). The CDR3 sequence is 13 residues long. Per the germline V gene, CDR1 is SGHTA and CDR2 is FQGTGA. Trimming pared 4 bases from V and 4 bases from J, leaving 8 bases between. CDR3 loop: CASSSDSYNEQFF. The CDR3 DNA reads TGTGCCAGCAGCTCGGACAGTTACAATGAGCAGTTCTTC.

This chain joins TRBV6-5 and TRBJ2-7; 11 nucleotides align to TRBD1. The CDR3 sequence is 15 residues long. The V gene's germline CDR1 is MNHEY and CDR2 SVGAGI. Trimming cost V 6 bases and J 4 bases; bases outside gene matches: 8. The CDR3 region is CASRSGTGGIYEQYF. The CDR3 DNA sequence: TGTGCCAGCAGATCCGGGACAGGGGGGATTTACGAGCAGTACTTC.

The chain is built from TRBV10-3 and TRBJ1-2, with a weak D call TRBD1 (6 bases). CDR3 size: 14 residues. The germline V gene has CDR1 ENHRY and CDR2 SYGVKD. Trimming stripped 3 bases from V and 5 bases from J, with 13 bases between. The DNA of the CDR3 is TGTGCCATCAGTGATGGGGGAAGGGGGTATGGCTACACCTTC. It yields the protein CAISDGGRGYGYTF.

V is TRBV6-5 and J is TRBJ1-3, with no clear D. Trimming removed 6 bases at V and 0 bases at J, with 12 bases between. Germline V gives CDR1 MNHEY, CDR2 SVGAGI. There are 15 residues in the CDR3. CDR3 region: CASSGLPSSGNTIYF. In DNA, the CDR3 is TGTGCCAGCAGCGGACTGCCGTCCTCTGGAAACACCATATATTTT.

The genes are TRBV28 and TRBJ1-5; D is unclear. The ends were cut back, 3 bases at V and 6 bases at J, with 12 bases in the middle. Germline CDR1 MDHEN, CDR2 SYDVKM. This CDR3 contains 14 residues. CDR3 sequence reads: CASSLGAVVQPQHF. The CDR3 coding sequence is TGTGCCAGCAGTTTGGGCGCTGTAGTTCAGCCCCAGCATTTT.

The gene calls are TRBV7-2 and TRBJ2-2; D remains unclear. The CDR3 spans 14 residues. V lost 5 bases to trimming and J lost 5 bases, with 12 bases between them. Germline V CDR1 and CDR2: SGHTA, FQGNSA. CDR3 residues: CASSQSRWTGELFF. The CDR3, as DNA: TGTGCCAGCAGCCAAAGCAGGTGGACCGGGGAGCTGTTTTTT.

The chain combines TRBV7-2 with TRBJ2-7; 13 nucleotides line up with TRBD2. The CDR3 length is 13 residues. V gave up 5 bases and J gave up 6 bases; unmatched junction bases: 1. Germline values: CDR1 SGHTA, CDR2 FQGNSA. The CDR3 region is CASSTSGRAEQYF. Here the CDR3 DNA reads TGTGCCAGCAGCACTAGCGGGAGGGCCGAGCAGTACTTC.

The chain has TRBV6-5 and TRBJ1-1; maybe TRBD1 (6 bases). The V and J ends lost 2 bases and 4 bases respectively, with 11 bases between them. The CDR3 sequence is 14 residues long. Germline V gene data show CDR1 as MNHEY and CDR2 as SVGAGI. The DNA for the CDR3 is TGTGCCAGCAGTTACAGCACAGGGTTCACTGAAGCTTTCTTT. Amino acids: CASSYSTGFTEAFF.

The chain carries TRBV3-1 (or the pseudogene TRBV3-2) and TRBJ1-2; perhaps TRBD1 as D (6 bases). CDR1 LGHDT and CDR2 YNNKEL come from the germline V gene (reference sequence). Trimming removed 1 base at V and 8 bases at J, with 8 bases between. The CDR3 spans 12 residues. The CDR3 loop is CASSQVGTGYTF. The CDR3 DNA is TGTGCCAGCAGCCAAGTAGGGACAGGCTACACCTTC.

The V gene is TRBV29-1, the J gene TRBJ1-1; TRBD1 is a possible D gene (5 bases). Germline V lookup: CDR1 SQVTM, CDR2 ANQGSEA. Trimming pared 3 bases from V and 0 bases from J, leaving 11 bases between. CDR3 length: 14 residues. The CDR3 nucleotides read TGCAGCGTTGAGACCGGACACCTGAACACTGAAGCTTTCTTT. It translates to CSVETGHLNTEAFF. Combining the CDR3 with reference TRBV29-1 and TRBJ1-1 gives the whole variable domain SAVISQKPSRDICQRGTSLTIQCQVDSQVTMMFWYRQQPGQSLTLIATANQGSEATYESGFVIDKFPISRPNLTFSTLTVSNMSPEDSSIYLCSVETGHLNTEAFFGQGTRLTVV.

J is TRBJ2-2 and V is TRBV11-3; 8 bases fit TRBD1. CDR1 SGHNT and CDR2 YENEEA come from the germline V gene. The CDR3 sequence is 20 residues long. With 2 bases clipped from V and 0 bases from J, the junction kept 14 bases outside the gene matches. The CDR3 loop reads CASSLIWTGQENPNTGELFF. The CDR3 bases are TGTGCCAGCAGCTTAATCTGGACGGGACAGGAAAACCCGAACACCGGGGAGCTGTTTTTT.

The J gene is TRBJ2-1, the V gene TRBV29-1; possible D gene TRBD2, 5 bases. This CDR3 has 15 residues. V lost 5 bases and J 5 bases, leaving 19 bases between the germline ends. Germline assignment: CDR1 SQVTM and CDR2 ANQGSEA. This CDR3 reads CSVRLGPGTNNEQFF. DNA of the CDR3: TGCAGCGTTCGTTTGGGCCCGGGAACGAACAATGAGCAGTTCTTC.

This chain links TRBV11-2 with TRBJ1-2; D not resolved. The germline gives CDR1 SGHAT, CDR2 FQNNGV. Trimming took 3 bases from V and 2 from J, leaving 4 bases between them. The CDR3 contains 12 residues. Here the CDR3 DNA reads TGTGCCAGCAGCTTCCGGAACTATGGCTACACCTTC. This translates into CASSFRNYGYTF.

The chain has TRBV30 and TRBJ2-7, with 7 bases aligning to TRBD1. The germline V gene has CDR1 GTSNPN and CDR2 SVGIG (reference sequence). Germline trimming cut 4 bases from V and 2 bases from J; bases unmatched to any gene: 8. CDR3 length equals 14 residues. The CDR3 region is CAWKSLGQTYEQYF. The CDR3 coding sequence is TGTGCCTGGAAGTCGTTGGGACAGACCTACGAGCAGTACTTC.

J is TRBJ2-1 and V is TRBV3-1 (or the pseudogene TRBV3-2); the match to TRBD1 covers 8 bases. Per germline, CDR1 LGHDT and CDR2 YNNKEL (reference sequence). After removal of 4 bases from V and 6 bases from J, the junction contained 5 bases not matched to a gene. This CDR3 is 14 amino acids long. This chain's CDR3 is CASSPADRGNEQFF. In DNA, the CDR3 is TGTGCCAGCAGCCCCGCCGACAGGGGCAATGAGCAGTTCTTC.

This clone was seen a single time. The rearrangement joins TRBV6-2 or TRBV6-3 to TRBJ2-7; 8 bases match TRBD1. Trimming took 0 bases from V and 5 from J; bases not matched to a gene: 6. The germline gives CDR1 MNHEY, CDR2 SVGEGT. There are 15 residues in the CDR3. The CDR3 protein is CASSYSPGQVNEQYF. CDR3 in DNA: TGTGCCAGCAGTTACTCCCCGGGACAGGTCAACGAGCAGTACTTC.

The V gene is TRBV28, the J gene TRBJ2-7; D is unresolved. The V end lost 10 bases, the J end lost 2 bases, and 12 bases lay between the germline ends. The CDR3 spans 12 residues. Germline V lookup: CDR1 MDHEN, CDR2 SYDVKM. The CDR3 nucleotides are TGTGCCACTCGACACTCCCCCTACGAGCAGTACTTC. Its protein product is CATRHSPYEQYF. The full variable domain, completed using reference TRBV28 and TRBJ2-7, is DVKVTQSSRYLVKRTGEKVFLECVQDMDHENMFWYRQDPGLGLRLIYFSYDVKMKEKGDIPEGYSVSREKKERFSLILESASTNQTSMYLCATRHSPYEQYFGPGTRLTVT.

The chain couples TRBV19 to TRBJ2-3; D not certain. Germline lookup yields CDR1 LNHDA and CDR2 SQIVND (reference sequence). This CDR3 spans 16 amino acids. Trimming removed 3 bases at V and 0 bases at J, with 13 bases between. CDR3 nucleotides: TGTGCCAGTAGTATTCTCGGGTCTCCTAGCACAGATACGCAGTATTTT. Translating gives CASSILGSPSTDTQYF.

The J gene is TRBJ2-7, the V gene TRBV18; TRBD1 matches 7 bases. V trimming: 1 base; J trimming: 5 bases; junction bases outside the gene matches: 8. The length of the CDR3 is 15 residues. Germline V gene data show CDR1 as KGHSH and CDR2 as LQKENI. CDR3 amino acids: CASSPQTGTADEQYF. In DNA form, the CDR3 reads TGTGCCAGCTCACCACAGACAGGGACGGCTGACGAGCAGTACTTC.

The chain has TRBV7-2 and TRBJ1-3; D not resolved. The CDR3 sequence is 14 residues long. The V and J ends lost 2 bases and 7 bases respectively, with 12 bases between them. Germline-derived CDR1 and CDR2 are SGHTA and FQGNSA. The CDR3 sequence is CASSLSEGRNTIYF. The CDR3 region has the DNA TGTGCCAGCAGCTTAAGTGAGGGAAGGAACACCATATATTTT. Combining the CDR3 with reference TRBV7-2 and TRBJ1-3 gives the whole variable domain GAGVSQSPSNKVTEKGKDVELRCDPISGHTALYWYRQSLGQGLEFLIYFQGNSAPDKSGLPSDRFSAERTGGSVSTLTIQRTQQEDSAVYLCASSLSEGRNTIYFGEGSWLTVV.

The chain recombines TRBV10-3 with TRBJ2-3, with D tentatively TRBD1 (5 bases). CDR1 is ENHRY, CDR2 SYGVKD, per germline. This CDR3 is built from 14 residues. The V and J ends lost 8 bases and 2 bases respectively, with 14 bases between them. CDR3 DNA: TGTGCCATCGGAATTGCAGGGTACACAGATACGCAGTATTTT. Its translation is CAIGIAGYTDTQYF.

The V gene is TRBV6-6, the J gene TRBJ2-2; D is perhaps TRBD1 (6 bases). The V and J ends lost 7 bases and 5 bases respectively, with 17 bases between them. This CDR3 has 15 amino acids. Germline V gene sequence: CDR1 MNHNY, CDR2 SVGAGI (reference sequence). As DNA, the CDR3 is TGTGCCAGCAATACACAGGGAAGGGGTACCGGGGAGCTGTTTTTT. Translated, it gives CASNTQGRGTGELFF.

The chain employs TRBV27 and TRBJ1-1; no clear D. Per germline, CDR1 MNHEY and CDR2 SMNVEV (reference sequence). V was shortened by 5 bases and J by 0 bases, with 16 bases between the two germline ends. This CDR3 is 16 amino acids long. CDR3 coding DNA: TGTGCCAGCAGTCCTGGCTCAGGATCCATGAACACTGAAGCTTTCTTT. This sequence encodes CASSPGSGSMNTEAFF.

The chain recombines TRBV5-3 with TRBJ1-5; 9 bases map to TRBD1. TRBV5-3 has ORF status, its function being uncertain. This CDR3 contains 15 residues. The V gene end was trimmed by 3 bases and the J gene end by 5 bases; junction bases not matched to a gene: 6. CDR3 loop: CARSSIRDRDQPQHF. DNA of the CDR3: TGTGCCAGAAGCTCGATCCGGGACAGGGATCAGCCCCAGCATTTT.